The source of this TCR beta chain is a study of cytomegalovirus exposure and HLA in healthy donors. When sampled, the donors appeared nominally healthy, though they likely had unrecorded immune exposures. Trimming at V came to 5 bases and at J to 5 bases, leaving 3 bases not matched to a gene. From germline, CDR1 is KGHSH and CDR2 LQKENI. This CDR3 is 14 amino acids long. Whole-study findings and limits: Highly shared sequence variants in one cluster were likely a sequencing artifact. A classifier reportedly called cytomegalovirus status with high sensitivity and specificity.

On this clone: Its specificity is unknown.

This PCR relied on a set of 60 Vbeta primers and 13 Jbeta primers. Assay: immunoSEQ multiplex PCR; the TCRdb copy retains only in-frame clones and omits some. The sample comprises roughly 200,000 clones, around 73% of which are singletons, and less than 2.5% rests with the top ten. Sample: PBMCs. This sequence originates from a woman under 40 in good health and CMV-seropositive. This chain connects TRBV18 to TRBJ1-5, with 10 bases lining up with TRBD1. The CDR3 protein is CASSRQGADQPQHF. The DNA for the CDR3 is TGTGCCAGCTCAAGACAGGGGGCCGATCAGCCCCAGCATTTT.